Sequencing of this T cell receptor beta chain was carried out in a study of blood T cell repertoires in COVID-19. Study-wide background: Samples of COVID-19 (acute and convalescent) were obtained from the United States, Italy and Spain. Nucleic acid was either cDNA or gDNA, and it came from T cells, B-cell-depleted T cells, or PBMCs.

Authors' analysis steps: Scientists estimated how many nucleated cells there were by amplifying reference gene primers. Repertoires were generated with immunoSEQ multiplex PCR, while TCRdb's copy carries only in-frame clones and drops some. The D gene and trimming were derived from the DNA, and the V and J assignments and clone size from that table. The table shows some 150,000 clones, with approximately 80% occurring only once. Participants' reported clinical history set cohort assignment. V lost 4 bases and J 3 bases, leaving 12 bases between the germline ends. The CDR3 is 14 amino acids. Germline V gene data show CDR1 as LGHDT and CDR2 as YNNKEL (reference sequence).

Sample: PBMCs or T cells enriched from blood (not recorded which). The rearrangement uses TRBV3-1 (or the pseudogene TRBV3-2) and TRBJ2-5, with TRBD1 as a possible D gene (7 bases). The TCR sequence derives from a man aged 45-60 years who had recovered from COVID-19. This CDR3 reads CASSRQGGEETQYF. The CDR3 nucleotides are TGTGCCAGCAGCCGTCAGGGGGGAGAAGAGACCCAGTACTTC.